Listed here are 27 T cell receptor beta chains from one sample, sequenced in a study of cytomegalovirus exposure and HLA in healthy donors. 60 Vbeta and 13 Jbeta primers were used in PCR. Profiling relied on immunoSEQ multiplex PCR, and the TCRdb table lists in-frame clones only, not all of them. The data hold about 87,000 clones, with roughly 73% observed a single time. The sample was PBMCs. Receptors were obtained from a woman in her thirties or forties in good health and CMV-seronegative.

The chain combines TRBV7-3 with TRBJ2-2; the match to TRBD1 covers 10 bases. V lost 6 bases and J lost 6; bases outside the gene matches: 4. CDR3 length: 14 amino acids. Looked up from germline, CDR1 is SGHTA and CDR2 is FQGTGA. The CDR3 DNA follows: TGTGCCAGCAGACCAGGGACAGGGGCCGGGGAGCTGTTTTTT. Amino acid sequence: CASRPGTGAGELFF.

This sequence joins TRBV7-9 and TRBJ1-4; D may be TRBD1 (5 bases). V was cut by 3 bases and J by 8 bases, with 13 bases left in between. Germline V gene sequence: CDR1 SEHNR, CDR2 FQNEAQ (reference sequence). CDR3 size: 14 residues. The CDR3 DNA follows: TGTGCCAGCAGCTTGGAGGGGATAAGAGAAAAACTGTTTTTT. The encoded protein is CASSLEGIREKLFF.

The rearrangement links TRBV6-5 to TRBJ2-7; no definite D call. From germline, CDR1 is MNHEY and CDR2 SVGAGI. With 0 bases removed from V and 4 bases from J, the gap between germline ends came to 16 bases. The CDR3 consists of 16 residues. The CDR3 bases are TGTGCCAGCAGTTACTCGAATTCCCACCCACTATACGAGCAGTACTTC. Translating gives CASSYSNSHPLYEQYF.

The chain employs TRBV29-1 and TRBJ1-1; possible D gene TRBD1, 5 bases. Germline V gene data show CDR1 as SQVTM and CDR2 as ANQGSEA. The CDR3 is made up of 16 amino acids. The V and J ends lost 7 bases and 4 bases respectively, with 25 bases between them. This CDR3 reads CSGRDGGLPRGTEAFF. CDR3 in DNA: TGCAGCGGGAGGGACGGCGGCCTCCCGAGGGGCACTGAAGCTTTCTTT.

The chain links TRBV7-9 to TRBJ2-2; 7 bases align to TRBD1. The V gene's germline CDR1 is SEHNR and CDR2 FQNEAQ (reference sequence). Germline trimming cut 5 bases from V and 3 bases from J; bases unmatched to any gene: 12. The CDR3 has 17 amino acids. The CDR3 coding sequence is TGTGCCAGCAGCCCAGGGGGTAGCCTTGGGGACACCGGGGAGCTGTTTTTT. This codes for CASSPGGSLGDTGELFF.

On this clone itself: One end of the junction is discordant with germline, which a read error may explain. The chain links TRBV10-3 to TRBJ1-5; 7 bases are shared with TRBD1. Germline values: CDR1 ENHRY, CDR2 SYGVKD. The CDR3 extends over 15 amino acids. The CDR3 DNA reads TGTGCCATCAGTGCTGAGGGGGCGAGCAATCAGCCCCAGAATTTT. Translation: CAISAEGASNQPQNF.

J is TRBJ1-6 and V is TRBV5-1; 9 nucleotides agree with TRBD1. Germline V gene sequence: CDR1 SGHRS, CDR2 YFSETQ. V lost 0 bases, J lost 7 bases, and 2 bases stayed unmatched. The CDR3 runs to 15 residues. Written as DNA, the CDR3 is TGCGCCAGCAGCTTGGCCGGGACAGGGAATTCACCCCTCCACTTT. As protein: CASSLAGTGNSPLHF.

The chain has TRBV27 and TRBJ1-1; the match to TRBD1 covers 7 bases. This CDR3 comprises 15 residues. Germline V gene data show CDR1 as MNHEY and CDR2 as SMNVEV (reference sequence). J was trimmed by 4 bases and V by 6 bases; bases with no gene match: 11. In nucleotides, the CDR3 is TGTGCCAGCAGAGTAACAGGGGTCGGGAGCACTGAAGCTTTCTTT. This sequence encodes CASRVTGVGSTEAFF.

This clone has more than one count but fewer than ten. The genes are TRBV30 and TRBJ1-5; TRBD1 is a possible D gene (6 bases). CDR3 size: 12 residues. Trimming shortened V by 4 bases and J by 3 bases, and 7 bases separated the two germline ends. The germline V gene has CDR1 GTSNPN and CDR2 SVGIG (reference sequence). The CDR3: CAWNRVNQPQHF. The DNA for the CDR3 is TGTGCCTGGAACAGGGTCAATCAGCCCCAGCATTTT.

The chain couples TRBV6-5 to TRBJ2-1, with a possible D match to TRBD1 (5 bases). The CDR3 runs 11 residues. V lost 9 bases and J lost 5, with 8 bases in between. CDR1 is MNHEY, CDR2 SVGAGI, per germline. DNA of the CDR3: TGTGCCAGTCAGGGAAACAATGAGCAGTTCTTC. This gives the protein CASQGNNEQFF.

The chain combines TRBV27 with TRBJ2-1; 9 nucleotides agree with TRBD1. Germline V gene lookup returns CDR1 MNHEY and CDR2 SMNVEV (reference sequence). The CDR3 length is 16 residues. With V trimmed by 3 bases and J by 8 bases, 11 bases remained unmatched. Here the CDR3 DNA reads TGTGCCAGCAGTTTCCGTCCGGGACAGGGAGTCGATGAGCAGTTCTTC. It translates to CASSFRPGQGVDEQFF.

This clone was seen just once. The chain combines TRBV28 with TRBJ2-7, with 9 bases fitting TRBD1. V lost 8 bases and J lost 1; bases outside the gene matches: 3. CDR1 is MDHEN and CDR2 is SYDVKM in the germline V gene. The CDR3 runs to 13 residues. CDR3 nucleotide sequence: TGTGCCAGCTGGGGGACAGGGTCCTACGAGCAGTACTTC. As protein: CASWGTGSYEQYF.

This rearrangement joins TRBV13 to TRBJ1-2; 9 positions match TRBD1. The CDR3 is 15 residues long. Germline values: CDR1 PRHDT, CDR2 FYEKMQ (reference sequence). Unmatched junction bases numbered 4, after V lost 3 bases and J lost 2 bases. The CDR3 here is CASSLGQGANYGYTF. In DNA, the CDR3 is TGTGCCAGCAGCTTGGGACAGGGTGCCAACTATGGCTACACCTTC.

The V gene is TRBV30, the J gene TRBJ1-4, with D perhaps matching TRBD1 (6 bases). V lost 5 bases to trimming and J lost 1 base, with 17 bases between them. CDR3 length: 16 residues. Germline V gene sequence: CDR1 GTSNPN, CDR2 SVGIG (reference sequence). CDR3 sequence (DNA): TGTGCCTGGGCTTTATCGGGGGGGCTAACTAATGAAAAACTGTTTTTT. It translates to CAWALSGGLTNEKLFF.

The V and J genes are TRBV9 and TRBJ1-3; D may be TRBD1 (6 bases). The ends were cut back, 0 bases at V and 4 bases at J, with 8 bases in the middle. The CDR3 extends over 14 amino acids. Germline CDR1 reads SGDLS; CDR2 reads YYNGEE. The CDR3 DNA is TGTGCCAGCAGCGTAGGGACAGTCGGAAACACCATATATTTT. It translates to CASSVGTVGNTIYF.

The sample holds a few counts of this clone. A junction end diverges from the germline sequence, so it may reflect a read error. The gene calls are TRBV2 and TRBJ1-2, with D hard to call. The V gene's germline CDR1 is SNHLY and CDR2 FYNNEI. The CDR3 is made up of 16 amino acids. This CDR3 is CASSEIPGATTYGYPF. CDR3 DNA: TGTGCCAGCAGTGAAATCCCGGGAGCCACCACCTATGGCTACCCCTTC.

The CDR3 DNA reads as TGTGCCAGCAGTGCTGGGACAGGTGAGAACTATGGCTACACCTTC. This sequence encodes CASSAGTGENYGYTF. The chain carries TRBV2 and TRBJ1-2, with 8 bases fitting TRBD1. There are 15 residues in the CDR3. Germline assignment: CDR1 SNHLY and CDR2 FYNNEI. J lost 2 bases, V lost 4 bases, and 6 bases had no gene match.

For the CDR3, the DNA is TGTGCCAGCAGCTTAGATATCAGGGGAGAGACCCAGTACTTC. Amino acids: CASSLDIRGETQYF. The chain is built from TRBV13 and TRBJ2-5; a weak D match, TRBD1 (6 bases). V lost 1 base and J lost 4, with 10 bases in between. In germline, CDR1 is PRHDT, CDR2 FYEKMQ (reference sequence). The CDR3 extends over 14 amino acids.

CDR3 residues: CASSPRSPEGTEAFF. CDR3 sequence (DNA): TGTGCCAGCTCACCGAGATCCCCGGAGGGGACTGAAGCTTTCTTT. This sequence joins TRBV18 and TRBJ1-1; D perhaps matches TRBD1 (5 bases). The V end was cut by 3 bases, the J end by 5 bases, with 16 bases between. The length of the CDR3 is 15 residues. CDR1 and CDR2 (germline): KGHSH, LQKENI. Drawing the rest from reference TRBV18 and TRBJ1-1, the complete variable domain is NAGVMQNPRHLVRRRGQEARLRCSPMKGHSHVYWYRQLPEEGLKFMVYLQKENIIDESGMPKERFSAEFPKEGPSILRIQQVVRGDSAAYFCASSPRSPEGTEAFFGQGTRLTVV.

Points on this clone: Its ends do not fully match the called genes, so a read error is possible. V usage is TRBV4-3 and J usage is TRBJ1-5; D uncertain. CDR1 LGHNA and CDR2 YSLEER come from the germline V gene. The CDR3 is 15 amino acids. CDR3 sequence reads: CASSQDPLSNQPQNF. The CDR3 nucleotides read TGCGCCAGCAGCCAAGATCCGCTTAGCAATCAGCCCCAGAATTTT.

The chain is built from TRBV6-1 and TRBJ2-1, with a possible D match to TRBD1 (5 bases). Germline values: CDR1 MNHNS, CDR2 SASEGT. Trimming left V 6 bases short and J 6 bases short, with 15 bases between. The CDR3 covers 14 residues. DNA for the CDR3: TGTGCCAGCAGCGACAGAACTTATACCAATGAGCAGTTCTTC. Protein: CASSDRTYTNEQFF.

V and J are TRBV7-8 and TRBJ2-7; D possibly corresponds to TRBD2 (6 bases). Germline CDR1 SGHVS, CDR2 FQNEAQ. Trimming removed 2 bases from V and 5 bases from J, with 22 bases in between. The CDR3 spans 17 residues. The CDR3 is CASSLIVLRETGDEQYF. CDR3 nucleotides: TGTGCCAGCAGCTTAATCGTTTTGAGGGAAACGGGAGACGAGCAGTACTTC.

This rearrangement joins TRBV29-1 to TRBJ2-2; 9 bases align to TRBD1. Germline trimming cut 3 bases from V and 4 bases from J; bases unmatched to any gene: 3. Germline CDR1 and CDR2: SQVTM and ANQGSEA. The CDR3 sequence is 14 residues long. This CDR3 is CSVEGQGSTGELFF. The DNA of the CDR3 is TGCAGCGTTGAGGGACAGGGAAGCACCGGGGAGCTGTTTTTT.

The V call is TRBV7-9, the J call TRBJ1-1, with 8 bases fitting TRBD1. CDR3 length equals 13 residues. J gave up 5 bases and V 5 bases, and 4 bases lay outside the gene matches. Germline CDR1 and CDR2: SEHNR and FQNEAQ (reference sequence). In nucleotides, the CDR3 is TGTGCCAGCAGCCTAACAGGGGGGACTGAAGCTTTCTTT. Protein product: CASSLTGGTEAFF.

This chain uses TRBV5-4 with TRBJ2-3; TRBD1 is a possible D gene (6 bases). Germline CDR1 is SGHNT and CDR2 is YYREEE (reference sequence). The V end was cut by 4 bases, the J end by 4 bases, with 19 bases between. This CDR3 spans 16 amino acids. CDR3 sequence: CASSPDSSSPADTQYF. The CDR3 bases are TGTGCCAGCAGCCCGGACAGTTCGTCGCCCGCAGATACGCAGTATTTT.

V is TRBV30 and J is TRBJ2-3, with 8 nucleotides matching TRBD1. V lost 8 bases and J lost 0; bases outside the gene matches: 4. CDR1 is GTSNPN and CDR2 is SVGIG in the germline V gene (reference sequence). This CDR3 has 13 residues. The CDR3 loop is CATTGASTDTQYF. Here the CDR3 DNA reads TGTGCCACGACAGGGGCTAGCACAGATACGCAGTATTTT.

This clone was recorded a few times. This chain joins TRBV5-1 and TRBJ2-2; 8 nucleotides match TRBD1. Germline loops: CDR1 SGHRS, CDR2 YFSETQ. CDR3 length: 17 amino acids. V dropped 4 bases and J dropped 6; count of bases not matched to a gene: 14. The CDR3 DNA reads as TGCGCCAGCAGCCGGGGGAGAACAGGGGGTCCGCCCGGGGAGCTGTTTTTT. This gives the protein CASSRGRTGGPPGELFF. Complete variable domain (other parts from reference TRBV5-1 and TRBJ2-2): KAGVTQTPRYLIKTRGQQVTLSCSPISGHRSVSWYQQTPGQGLQFLFEYFSETQRNKGNFPGRFSGRQFSNSRSEMNVSTLELGDSALYLCASSRGRTGGPPGELFFGEGSRLTVL.